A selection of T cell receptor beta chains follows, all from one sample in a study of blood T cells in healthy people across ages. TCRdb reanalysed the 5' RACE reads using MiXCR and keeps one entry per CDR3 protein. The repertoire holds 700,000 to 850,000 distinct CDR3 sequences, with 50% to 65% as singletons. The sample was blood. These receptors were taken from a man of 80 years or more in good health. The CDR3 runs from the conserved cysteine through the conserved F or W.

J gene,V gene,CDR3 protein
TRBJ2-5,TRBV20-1,CSAIRETNPMSGETQYF
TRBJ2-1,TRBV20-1,CSADGTSGRNTEQFF
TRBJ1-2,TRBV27,CASSFLARRGQGGGYTF
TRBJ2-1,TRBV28,CASSIAGAPNENEQFF
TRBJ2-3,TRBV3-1,CASSQVVGDTQYF
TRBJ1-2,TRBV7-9,CASSLVRGRNYGYTF
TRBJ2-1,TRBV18,CASSPKRNEQFF
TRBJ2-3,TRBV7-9,CASGLGQGGRYAYF
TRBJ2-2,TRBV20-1,CSARPPDTLAGELFF
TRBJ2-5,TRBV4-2,CASSQEGQAWETQYF
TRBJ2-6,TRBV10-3,CAISELRQGPFSGANVLTF
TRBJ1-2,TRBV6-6,CASSATRDSNYGYTF
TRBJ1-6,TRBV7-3,CASSLTGQPDYNSPLHF
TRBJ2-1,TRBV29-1,CSVGESGQFF
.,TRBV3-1,CASNRLGQGHEQYF
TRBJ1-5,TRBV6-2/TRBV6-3,CASSIRGDQPQHF
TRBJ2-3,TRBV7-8,CASSPQGLAGTDTQYF
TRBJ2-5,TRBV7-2,CASSLVAGPRAQYF
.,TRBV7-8,CASSLGGTSGQRYEQYF
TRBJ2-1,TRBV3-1,CASSFLAEGYHNEQFF
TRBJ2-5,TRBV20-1,CSARGLAGPQGQYF
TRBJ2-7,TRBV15,CATSRDPLAGYEQYF
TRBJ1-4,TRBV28,CASSLFRVAEKLFF
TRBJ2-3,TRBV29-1,CSVETAVYAYF
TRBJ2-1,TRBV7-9,CASSLPTSAGEQFF
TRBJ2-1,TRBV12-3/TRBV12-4,CASSLSGRMAEQFF
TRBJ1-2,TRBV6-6,CASSLSQGTDGYTF
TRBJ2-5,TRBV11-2,CASSGHSGIQETQYF
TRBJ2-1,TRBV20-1,CSARLAYGGRSEEQFF
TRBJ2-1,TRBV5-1,CASNTRLAGGSNEQFF
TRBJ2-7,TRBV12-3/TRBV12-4,CASSLLGGSEQYF
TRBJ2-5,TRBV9,CASSLGTSGTNEQYF
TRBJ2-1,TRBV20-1,CSAPVVAGAKQFF
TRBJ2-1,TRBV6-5,CASSYSSNSYNEQFF
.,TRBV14,CASSVNPGLRAFF
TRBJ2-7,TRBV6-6,CASSYTSGPPGGYEQYF
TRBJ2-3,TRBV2,CASSGPGGSTDTQYF
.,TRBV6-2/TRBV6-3,CASSRDYARYEQYF
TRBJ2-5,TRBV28,CASSLDGFRERYF
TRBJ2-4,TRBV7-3,CASSLGVGSYNEQYF
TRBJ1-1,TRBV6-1,CASSDAHRGLTEAFF
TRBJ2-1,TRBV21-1,CASSKAGLAENNEQFF
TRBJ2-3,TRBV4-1,CASSPLGQGIRDTQYF
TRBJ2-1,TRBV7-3,CASSPRAWNEQFF
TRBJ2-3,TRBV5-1,CASSLGQKFGYRDAYF
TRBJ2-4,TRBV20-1,CSARPGGLAKNIQYF
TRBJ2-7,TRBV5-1,CASSPKLAGDIYEQYF
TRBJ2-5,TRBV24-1,CATSDPSGNYNEQYF
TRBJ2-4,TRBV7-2,CASSSTSGRTGGNIQYF
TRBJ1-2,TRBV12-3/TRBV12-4,CASSTREGHWSYGYTF
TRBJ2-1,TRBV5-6,CASSRWTSGRAEDEQFF
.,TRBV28,CASISGGRRRETQYF
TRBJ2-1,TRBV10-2,CASSGPPGLAGGPQFF
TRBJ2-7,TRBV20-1,CSAIRDTLNEQYF
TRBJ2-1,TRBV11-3,CASSPGLLAGGKNEQFF
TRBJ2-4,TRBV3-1,CASSRTSGDKDIQYF
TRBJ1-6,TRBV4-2,CASSRRQGGSPLHF
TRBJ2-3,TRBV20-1,CSARDRKLAGGDTQYF